This T cell receptor beta chain was recovered during a study of blood T cell repertoires in COVID-19. Study background: The samples span acute and convalescent COVID-19 from the United States, Italy and Spain. T cells, B-cell-depleted T cells, or PBMCs supplied cDNA or gDNA.

The CDR3 is made up of 16 amino acids. Germline values: CDR1 LNHDA, CDR2 SQIVND (reference sequence). The ends lost 4 bases at V and 7 bases at J; junction bases unmatched: 8. Original methodology: How many nucleated cells were present was estimated from reference gene primer amplification. Only in-frame clones appear in the TCRdb table, and some are missing; sequencing was by immunoSEQ multiplex PCR. V, J and clone size are those of that table, while D and trimming were read from the DNA. The sample has over 65,000 clones; 75% to 90% are singletons. The source is a human donor in a cohort sampled during active COVID-19. The sample was peripheral blood. V is TRBV19 and J is TRBJ2-1; TRBD2 agrees at 12 bases. This CDR3 reads CASSTPLAGGGNEQFF. In nucleotides, the CDR3 is TGTGCCAGTAGTACCCCCCTAGCGGGAGGGGGGAATGAGCAGTTCTTC.